This TCR beta chain was retrieved from a study of cytomegalovirus exposure and HLA in healthy donors. Trimming cost V 2 bases and J 0 bases, with 17 bases left between them. Per the germline V gene, CDR1 is SGHAT and CDR2 is FQNNGV. The CDR3 is 18 amino acids. Turning to this clone: Its antigen is still unknown.

The study ran its PCR with 60 Vbeta and 13 Jbeta primers. The authors' processing: There were around 78 million unique TCR beta chains by a later count, and 10 million to 12 million of them were shared. TCRdb's table, derived via immunoSEQ multiplex PCR, lists solely in-frame clones and lacks some. The V and J calls and clone size were taken over from that table, and D and trimming were inferred from the DNA. This table holds over 40,000 clones. Study-wide points: Some TCR beta chains (more than 150 of them) were listed as cytomegalovirus-associated.

This TCR was sampled from a man younger than 40 in good health and CMV-seronegative. The chain uses TRBV11-2 and TRBJ1-3; TRBD1 is a possible D gene (5 bases). The sequenced material came from PBMCs. The CDR3: CASSLSFDSQSSGNTIYF. For the CDR3, the DNA is TGTGCCAGCAGCTTAAGTTTTGACAGTCAAAGCTCTGGAAACACCATATATTTT.